The clone carrying this TCR beta chain came up once. This is likely a read error, given that the CDR3 carries no conserved phenylalanine or tryptophan at its end. The CDR3 runs 15 residues. V dropped 5 bases and J dropped 2 bases, with 13 bases sitting between them. TCRdb independently ran MiXCR on the PCR reads; one entry per CDR3 protein. The table records approximately 550,000 distinct CDR3 sequences, 20% to 25% of them present only once. These data are taken from a study of molecular identifiers for immune sequencing clone quantification. Naive CD8 sequencing libraries were generated from around 20,000 to 1,000,000 sorted cells, with 10%, 30% or 50% RNA as input.

The receptor's source is a human donor in good health. Some libraries in this study had Jurkat cell RNA spiked in. The V gene is TRBV12-3 or TRBV12-4, the J gene TRBJ2-1; D uncertain. What was sequenced was naive CD8+ T cells from blood, with Jurkat cell RNA spiked in. Subset in this sample: FACS-sorted CD8+CD4-CCR7+CD45RA+ naive T cells. The CDR3 spells CASSLQVGAYNEQFL. As DNA, the CDR3 is TGTGCCAGCAGTCTTCAGGTAGGAGCCTACAATGAGCAGTTCCTC.